The present entry profiles one T cell receptor beta chain with its context. The antigen is undetermined. These data are taken from a study of CD8+ T cells in alopecia areata. Background on the study: Oral tofacitinib (5 to 10 mg twice daily) was administered to treated patients. Study results and limitations: Uncertainty remains about how baseline CD8+ expansion links to response, with one nonresponder.

The treatment: oral pan-JAK inhibitor, 5-10 mg twice daily. RNA extraction and reverse transcription yielded cDNA as sequencing template. Generated by immunoSEQ multiplex PCR, the TCRdb table keeps only in-frame clones and is missing some. Of around 180,000 clones detected, approximately 57% appear once; the ten largest clones hold approximately 1%. Source: CD4+ T cells sorted from blood, taken at week 24, from a patient treated with tofacitinib. The receptor's source is a human donor with alopecia areata.

As DNA, the CDR3 is TGTGCCACCAGCAGAGATACGCCCGGGGAGCTGTTTTTT. It specifies CATSRDTPGELFF. The chain joins TRBV15 to TRBJ2-2; D is ambiguous. The CDR3 is made up of 13 amino acids. Deletions cut 0 bases from V and 6 bases from J, with 5 bases between. Germline-derived CDR1 and CDR2 are LNHNV and YYDKDF (reference sequence).